Sequencing of this T cell receptor (beta chain) was carried out in a study of blood T cell repertoires in COVID-19. Study information: The United States, Italy and Spain supplied acute and convalescent COVID-19 samples. In each case, the material was cDNA or gDNA derived from T cells, B-cell-depleted T cells, or PBMCs.

In the study's own analysis: Reference gene primer amplification yielded estimated nucleated cell counts. TCRdb keeps only in-frame clones here, not all; method: immunoSEQ multiplex PCR. The V and J calls and clone size come from that table; D and trimming were worked out from the DNA. The data show 100,000 to 150,000 clones, roughly four fifths seen once. The germline CDR1 and CDR2 sequences are MNHEY and SVGAGI. V gave up 7 bases and J gave up 1 base, with 10 bases separating them. This CDR3 region has 13 residues. The origin of this receptor is a woman aged 45-65 years with acute or convalescent COVID-19. This chain joins TRBV6-5 and TRBJ1-2; unclear D gene. Sequencing used peripheral blood. CDR3 coding DNA: TGTGCCAGCACCTGGAGCCTTAACTATGGCTACACCTTC. The encoded protein is CASTWSLNYGYTF.